These T cell receptor beta chains were read from a single sample in a study of blood T cells in healthy people across ages. TCRdb fed the 5' RACE reads into MiXCR, producing one record per CDR3 protein. The sample has some 760,000 distinct CDR3 sequences, 20% to 30% seen once. These data were likewise used in another study, on T cells of mothers and their children.

Sequencing used blood. These receptors originate from a boy aged 5-17 years in good health. The CDR3 runs from the conserved cysteine through the conserved F or W. Each record gives: V gene, D gene, clone size, J gene, CDR3 protein, CDR3 DNA. D genes are given only for firm matches. Clone size is not always given. Where it is, it says once, few, many or a class for expanded clones.

V gene: TRBV5-1
D gene: NA
clone size: few
J gene: TRBJ2-5
CDR3 protein: CASSLSTVDVETQYF
CDR3 DNA: TGCGCCAGCAGCTTAAGCACTGTAGATGTAGAGACCCAGTACTTC

V gene: TRBV4-2
D gene: NA
clone size: NA
J gene: TRBJ2-1
CDR3 protein: CASSQEVNEQFF
CDR3 DNA: TGTGCCAGCAGCCAAGAAGTGAATGAGCAGTTCTTC

V gene: TRBV6-2/TRBV6-3
D gene: NA
clone size: few
J gene: TRBJ2-7
CDR3 protein: CASQPTGRREQYF
CDR3 DNA: TGTGCCAGCCAACCCACGGGCAGGCGCGAGCAGTACTTC

V gene: TRBV6-6
D gene: NA
clone size: NA
J gene: TRBJ1-2
CDR3 protein: CASSSGLQGWNYGYTF
CDR3 DNA: TGTGCCAGCAGTTCTGGCCTACAGGGCTGGAACTATGGCTACACCTTC

V gene: TRBV5-1
D gene: TRBD2
clone size: few
J gene: TRBJ2-7
CDR3 protein: CASSLGWDYSYEQYF
CDR3 DNA: TGCGCCAGCAGCTTGGGATGGGACTACTCCTACGAGCAGTACTTC

V gene: TRBV29-1
D gene: TRBD1
clone size: NA
J gene: TRBJ2-1
CDR3 protein: CSARTGAREDEQFF
CDR3 DNA: TGCAGCGCCAGGACAGGGGCCCGGGAGGATGAGCAGTTCTTC

V gene: TRBV3-1
D gene: TRBD2
clone size: NA
J gene: TRBJ2-5
CDR3 protein: CASSQDAASGYQETQYF
CDR3 DNA: TGTGCCAGCAGCCAAGATGCGGCTAGCGGATACCAAGAGACCCAGTACTTC

V gene: TRBV14
D gene: NA
clone size: NA
J gene: TRBJ2-7
CDR3 protein: CASSPWIGSSYEQYF
CDR3 DNA: TGTGCCAGCAGCCCCTGGATAGGGTCTTCCTACGAGCAGTACTTC

V gene: TRBV6-5
D gene: NA
clone size: once
J gene: TRBJ2-1
CDR3 protein: CASSYGLADAQFF
CDR3 DNA: TGTGCCAGCAGTTATGGCCTAGCCGATGCTCAGTTCTTC

V gene: TRBV14
D gene: NA
clone size: NA
J gene: TRBJ2-5
CDR3 protein: CASSQERVGETQYF
CDR3 DNA: TGTGCCAGCAGCCAAGAGCGGGTCGGCGAGACCCAGTACTTC

V gene: TRBV2
D gene: TRBD2
clone size: NA
J gene: TRBJ2-5
CDR3 protein: CASSGSGGVQETQYF
CDR3 DNA: TGTGCCAGCAGTGGTAGCGGGGGCGTACAAGAGACCCAGTACTTC

V gene: TRBV5-1
D gene: TRBD2
clone size: NA
J gene: TRBJ2-2
CDR3 protein: CASSMAHSGIGELFF
CDR3 DNA: TGCGCCAGCAGTATGGCCCATAGCGGGATCGGGGAGCTGTTTTTT

V gene: TRBV11-2
D gene: TRBD2
clone size: NA
J gene: TRBJ2-3
CDR3 protein: CASSLVLAGTSGDQVQSTDTQYF
CDR3 DNA: TGTGCCAGCAGCTTAGTTCTGGCCGGGACTAGCGGGGATCAAGTGCAGAGCACAGATACGCAGTATTTT

V gene: TRBV27
D gene: NA
clone size: many
J gene: TRBJ2-5
CDR3 protein: CASRSVQETQYF
CDR3 DNA: TGTGCCAGCAGATCTGTCCAAGAGACCCAGTACTTC

V gene: TRBV20-1
D gene: NA
clone size: NA
J gene: TRBJ1-1
CDR3 protein: CSARIPDFSEAFF
CDR3 DNA: TGCAGTGCTAGAATACCAGATTTCTCTGAAGCTTTCTTT

V gene: TRBV9
D gene: TRBD2
clone size: few
J gene: TRBJ2-5
CDR3 protein: CASSVIGLAAQETQYF
CDR3 DNA: TGTGCCAGCAGCGTGATCGGACTAGCGGCCCAAGAGACCCAGTATTTC

V gene: TRBV5-1
D gene: NA
clone size: NA
J gene: TRBJ2-5
CDR3 protein: CASSSLGTEDYQETQYF
CDR3 DNA: TGCGCCAGCAGCTCCCTAGGGACGGAAGACTACCAAGAGACCCAGTACTTC

V gene: TRBV20-1
D gene: TRBD1
clone size: NA
J gene: TRBJ2-1
CDR3 protein: CSARDRTGGYNEQFF
CDR3 DNA: TGCAGTGCTAGAGATAGGACAGGGGGCTACAATGAGCAGTTCTTC

V gene: TRBV27
D gene: NA
clone size: few
J gene: TRBJ2-1
CDR3 protein: CASSHTLVSSYNEQFF
CDR3 DNA: TGTGCCAGCAGTCACACACTTGTGAGCTCCTACAATGAGCAGTTCTTC

V gene: TRBV29-1
D gene: NA
clone size: many
J gene: TRBJ2-4
CDR3 protein: CSVEAQGGIQYF
CDR3 DNA: TGCAGCGTTGAAGCACAGGGAGGCATTCAGTACTTC

V gene: TRBV6-6
D gene: NA
clone size: few
J gene: TRBJ2-6
CDR3 protein: CASSYEAGANVLTF
CDR3 DNA: TGTGCCAGCAGTTACGAGGCTGGGGCCAACGTCCTGACTTTC

V gene: TRBV3-1
D gene: NA
clone size: few
J gene: TRBJ2-7
CDR3 protein: CASSSGKGYEQYF
CDR3 DNA: TGTGCCAGCAGCTCAGGGAAAGGCTACGAGCAGTACTTC

V gene: TRBV2
D gene: TRBD1
clone size: few
J gene: TRBJ1-1
CDR3 protein: CAGEQGARTEAFF
CDR3 DNA: TGTGCCGGGGAACAGGGGGCAAGGACTGAAGCTTTCTTT

V gene: TRBV7-9
D gene: NA
clone size: NA
J gene: TRBJ1-4
CDR3 protein: CASSHLDRASEKLFF
CDR3 DNA: TGTGCCAGCAGCCATTTGGACCGCGCCTCGGAAAAACTGTTTTTT

V gene: TRBV20-1
D gene: NA
clone size: few
J gene: TRBJ1-1
CDR3 protein: CSTTTEMWVDTEAFF
CDR3 DNA: TGCAGTACAACGACCGAGATGTGGGTGGACACTGAAGCTTTCTTT

V gene: TRBV12-3/TRBV12-4
D gene: TRBD1
clone size: NA
J gene: TRBJ2-5
CDR3 protein: CASSGTGGETRYF
CDR3 DNA: TGTGCCAGCAGTGGGACAGGGGGAGAGACCCGGTACTTC

V gene: TRBV28
D gene: NA
clone size: NA
J gene: TRBJ1-4
CDR3 protein: CASRSGGTGNEKLCF
CDR3 DNA: TGTGCCAGCAGGTCAGGCGGGACGGGGAATGAAAAACTGTGTTTT

V gene: TRBV4-2
D gene: TRBD2
clone size: few
J gene: TRBJ2-1
CDR3 protein: CASSTYRASGGPTSYNEQFF
CDR3 DNA: TGTGCCAGCAGCACCTATCGTGCTAGCGGGGGGCCGACCTCCTACAATGAGCAGTTCTTC

V gene: TRBV10-3
D gene: TRBD2
clone size: NA
J gene: TRBJ2-1
CDR3 protein: CAISELSGTYNGQFF
CDR3 DNA: TGTGCCATCAGTGAACTTAGCGGGACCTACAATGGGCAGTTCTTC

V gene: TRBV2
D gene: NA
clone size: few
J gene: TRBJ2-3
CDR3 protein: CASRTRDSSTDTQYF
CDR3 DNA: TGTGCCAGCAGAACCCGGGACTCAAGCACAGATACGCAGTATTTT

V gene: TRBV24-1
D gene: TRBD1
clone size: NA
J gene: TRBJ2-4
CDR3 protein: CATSDASGGKNIQYF
CDR3 DNA: TGTGCCACCAGTGACGCCTCAGGGGGCAAAAACATTCAGTACTTC

V gene: TRBV20-1
D gene: TRBD1
clone size: NA
J gene: TRBJ2-3
CDR3 protein: CSARKGATDTQYF
CDR3 DNA: TGCAGTGCTAGGAAGGGGGCCACAGATACGCAGTATTTT

V gene: TRBV7-9
D gene: NA
clone size: NA
J gene: TRBJ1-1
CDR3 protein: CASVLGNTEAFF
CDR3 DNA: TGTGCCAGCGTACTGGGGAACACTGAAGCTTTCTTT

V gene: TRBV7-9
D gene: NA
clone size: NA
J gene: TRBJ1-1
CDR3 protein: CASSLVAPMNTEAFF
CDR3 DNA: TGTGCCAGCAGCTTAGTTGCGCCCATGAACACTGAAGCTTTCTTT

V gene: TRBV7-8
D gene: TRBD1
clone size: NA
J gene: TRBJ2-1
CDR3 protein: CASSSGTGGWNEQFF
CDR3 DNA: TGTGCCAGCAGCTCCGGGACAGGGGGATGGAATGAGCAGTTCTTC

V gene: TRBV4-2
D gene: NA
clone size: few
J gene: TRBJ2-4
CDR3 protein: CASSQVERSDDIQYF
CDR3 DNA: TGTGCCAGCAGCCAAGTGGAGAGGAGTGATGACATTCAGTACTTC

V gene: TRBV6-5
D gene: NA
clone size: NA
J gene: TRBJ2-6
CDR3 protein: CASSLVMDTPSGANVLTF
CDR3 DNA: TGTGCCAGCAGTTTGGTTATGGACACCCCCTCTGGGGCCAACGTCCTGACTTTC

V gene: TRBV7-2
D gene: TRBD2
clone size: NA
J gene: TRBJ2-1
CDR3 protein: CASSLDGTSSHNEQFF
CDR3 DNA: TGTGCCAGCAGCTTAGACGGGACTAGTAGCCACAATGAGCAGTTCTTC

V gene: TRBV13
D gene: NA
clone size: NA
J gene: TRBJ2-5
CDR3 protein: CASSLVPRAGETQYF
CDR3 DNA: TGTGCCAGCAGCTTAGTACCCAGGGCTGGAGAGACCCAGTACTTC

V gene: TRBV28
D gene: NA
clone size: NA
J gene: TRBJ2-5
CDR3 protein: CASNALQETQYF
CDR3 DNA: TGTGCCAGCAACGCGCTCCAAGAGACCCAGTACTTC

V gene: TRBV12-3/TRBV12-4
D gene: NA
clone size: few
J gene: TRBJ2-7
CDR3 protein: CASSLPGNSYEQYF
CDR3 DNA: TGTGCCAGCAGTTTACCAGGAAACTCCTACGAGCAGTACTTC

V gene: TRBV15
D gene: TRBD1
clone size: NA
J gene: TRBJ2-4
CDR3 protein: CATSRERGLINIQYF
CDR3 DNA: TGTGCCACCAGCAGGGAAAGGGGGCTTATAAACATTCAGTACTTC

V gene: TRBV9
D gene: TRBD1
clone size: few
J gene: TRBJ2-7
CDR3 protein: CASSADTGGAVYEQYF
CDR3 DNA: TGTGCCAGCAGCGCGGATACAGGGGGCGCCGTCTACGAGCAGTACTTC

V gene: TRBV6-2/TRBV6-3
D gene: NA
clone size: many
J gene: TRBJ2-2
CDR3 protein: CASSYRLGGPNTGELFF
CDR3 DNA: TGTGCCAGCAGTTACCGACTTGGGGGACCGAACACCGGGGAGCTGTTTTTT

V gene: TRBV7-9
D gene: NA
clone size: NA
J gene: TRBJ2-7
CDR3 protein: CASSLVMGEKGYEQYF
CDR3 DNA: TGTGCCAGCAGCTTAGTCATGGGGGAAAAAGGCTACGAGCAGTACTTC

V gene: TRBV7-8
D gene: TRBD2
clone size: NA
J gene: TRBJ2-7
CDR3 protein: CASSLQLGTSGTQYEQYF
CDR3 DNA: TGTGCCAGCAGCTTACAACTAGGGACTAGCGGGACTCAATACGAGCAGTACTTC

V gene: TRBV29-1
D gene: TRBD2
clone size: once
J gene: TRBJ2-3
CDR3 protein: CSVVTGGGMVSGSTDTQYF
CDR3 DNA: TGCAGCGTTGTAACCGGCGGGGGTATGGTATCGGGAAGCACAGATACGCAGTATTTT

V gene: TRBV29-1
D gene: TRBD2
clone size: NA
J gene: TRBJ2-1
CDR3 protein: CSVVELADYNEQFF
CDR3 DNA: TGCAGCGTTGTGGAACTAGCGGATTACAATGAGCAGTTCTTC

V gene: TRBV7-6
D gene: NA
clone size: NA
J gene: TRBJ2-1
CDR3 protein: CASSLEGSVYNEQFF
CDR3 DNA: TGTGCCAGCAGCTTAGAGGGGTCAGTCTACAATGAGCAGTTCTTC